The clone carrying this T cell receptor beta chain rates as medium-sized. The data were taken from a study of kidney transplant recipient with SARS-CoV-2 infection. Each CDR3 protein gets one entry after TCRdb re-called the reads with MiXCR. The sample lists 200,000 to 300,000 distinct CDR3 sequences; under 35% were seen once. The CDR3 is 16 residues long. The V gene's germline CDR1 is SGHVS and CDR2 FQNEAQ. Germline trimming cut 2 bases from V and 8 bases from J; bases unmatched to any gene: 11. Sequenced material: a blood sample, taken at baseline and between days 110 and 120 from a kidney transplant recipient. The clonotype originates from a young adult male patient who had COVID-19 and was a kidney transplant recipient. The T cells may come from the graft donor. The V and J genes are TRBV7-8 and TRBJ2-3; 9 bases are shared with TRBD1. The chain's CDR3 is CASSLPWTGEVSTQYF. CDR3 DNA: TGTGCCAGCAGCTTACCATGGACAGGGGAAGTTTCTACGCAGTATTTT.